This T cell receptor (beta chain) was captured in a study of T cell repertoires in ileal Crohn's disease. TCRdb keeps only in-frame clones here, not all; method: immunoSEQ multiplex PCR. The sample lists around 14,000 clones, roughly 78% occurring once. This clonotype was obtained from an adult with Crohn's disease. Sequencing was performed on ileal tissue.

The CDR3 bases are TGTGCCAGCAGCTTATCAGGGTCGCAGCCCCAGCATTTT. Translating it yields CASSLSGSQPQHF. The chain recombines TRBV7-6 with TRBJ1-5; possibly TRBD1 for D (5 bases). Trimming took off 2 bases at V and 7 bases at J, with 9 bases between the two ends. Germline CDR1 is SGHVS and CDR2 is FNYEAQ. The CDR3 runs to 13 residues.